The T cell receptor (beta chain) described here comes from a study of control samples from healthy donors and cancer patients (TCRdb year 2020). Per the germline V gene, MNHNS is the CDR1 and SASEGT is the CDR2. The junction shows trimming of 3 bases on V and 0 bases on J, plus 12 bases between the germline ends. Including cysteine and phenylalanine, the CDR3 has 15 amino acids. Only CDR3 DNA is held: 45 bases, read in frame from base 1. Library prep was done by the immunoSEQ multiplex PCR assay. The clones in this table, taken by TCRdb from immuneACCESS, are in-frame only. Not every clone is retained; where verified, under half of the shortfall comes from an unresolved V gene, and the cause of the rest is unknown. Here the sample has some 96,000 clones; about 92% occur a single time. Of the sample, 8% falls within the top ten clones. Concerning this clone itself: No antigen is known for it. One base away there is no much larger clone; base qualities are not given.

The source is a man aged 18 to 29 in good health. Sequencing was carried out using blood. Recombination joined TRBV6-1 with TRBJ2-7, with no D gene named confidently. The CDR3 is CASSDSALPSYEQYF. The bases are TGTGCCAGCAGTGACAGTGCACTACCCTCCTACGAGCAGTACTTC.